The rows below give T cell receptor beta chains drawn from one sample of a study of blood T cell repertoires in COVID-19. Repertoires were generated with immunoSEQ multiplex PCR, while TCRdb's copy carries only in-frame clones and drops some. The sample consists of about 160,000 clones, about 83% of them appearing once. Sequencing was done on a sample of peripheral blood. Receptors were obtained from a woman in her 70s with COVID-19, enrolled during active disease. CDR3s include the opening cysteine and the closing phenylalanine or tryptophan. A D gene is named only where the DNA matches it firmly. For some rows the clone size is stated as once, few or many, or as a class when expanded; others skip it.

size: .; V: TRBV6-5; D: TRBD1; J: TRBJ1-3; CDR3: CASSRGTGSGNTIYF; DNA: TGTGCCAGCAGCCGCGGGACAGGGTCTGGAAACACCATATATTTT
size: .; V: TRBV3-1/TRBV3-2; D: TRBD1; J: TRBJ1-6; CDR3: CAISEGARRNSPLHF; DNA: TGTGCCATATCCGAGGGGGCTCGGAGGAATTCACCCCTCCACTTT
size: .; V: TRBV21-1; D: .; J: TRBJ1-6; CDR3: CASSPTGSSYNSPLHF; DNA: TGTGCCAGCAGCCCAACAGGGAGCTCCTATAATTCACCCCTCCACTTT
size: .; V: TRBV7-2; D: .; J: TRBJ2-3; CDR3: CASSLVAGSTDTQYF; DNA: TGTGCCAGCAGCTTAGTTGCGGGCAGCACAGATACGCAGTATTTT
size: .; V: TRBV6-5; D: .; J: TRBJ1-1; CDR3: CASIKSGDITEAFF; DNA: TGTGCCAGTATAAAAAGCGGGGATATCACTGAAGCTTTCTTT
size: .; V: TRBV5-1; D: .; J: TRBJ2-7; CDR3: CASTPGGGVFSSYEQYF; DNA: TGCGCCAGCACCCCCGGGGGAGGAGTGTTTTCGTCGTACGAGCAGTACTTC
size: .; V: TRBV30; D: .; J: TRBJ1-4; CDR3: CAYEGGGGEKLFF; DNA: TGTGCCTATGAGGGCGGGGGCGGTGAAAAACTGTTTTTT
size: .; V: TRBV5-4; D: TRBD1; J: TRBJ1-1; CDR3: CASSLTGADTEAFF; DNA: TGTGCCAGCAGCTTGACAGGGGCGGACACTGAAGCTTTCTTT
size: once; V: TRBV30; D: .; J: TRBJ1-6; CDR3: CAWSLGGSYNSPLHF; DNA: TGTGCCTGGAGTCTGGGAGGCTCCTATAATTCACCCCTCCACTTT
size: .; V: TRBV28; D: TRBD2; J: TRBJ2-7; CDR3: CASSLGGSEQYF; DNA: TGTGCCAGCAGTTTGGGGGGGAGCGAGCAGTACTTC
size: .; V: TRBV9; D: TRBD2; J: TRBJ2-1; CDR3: CASSVDWVGGGPYNEQFF; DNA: TGTGCCAGCAGCGTAGATTGGGTTGGCGGGGGGCCATACAATGAGCAGTTCTTC
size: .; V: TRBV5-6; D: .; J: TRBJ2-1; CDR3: CASSFSSSYNEQFF; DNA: TGTGCCAGCAGCTTTTCCAGCTCCTACAATGAGCAGTTCTTC
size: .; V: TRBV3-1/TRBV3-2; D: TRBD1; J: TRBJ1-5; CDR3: CASSQGWTGSNQPQHF; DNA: TGTGCCAGCAGCCAAGGTTGGACAGGGAGTAATCAGCCCCAGCATTTT
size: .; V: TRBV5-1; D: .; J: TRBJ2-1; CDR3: CASSLESLGDNEQFF; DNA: TGCGCCAGCAGCTTGGAGTCCTTAGGGGACAATGAGCAGTTCTTC
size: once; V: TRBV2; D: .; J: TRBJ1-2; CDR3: CASSVTGHGYTF; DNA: TGTGCCAGCAGTGTGACAGGACATGGCTACACCTTC
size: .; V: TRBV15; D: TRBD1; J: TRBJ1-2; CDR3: CATSRLDRAVYGYTF; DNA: TGTGCCACCAGCAGACTCGACAGGGCGGTTTATGGCTACACCTTC
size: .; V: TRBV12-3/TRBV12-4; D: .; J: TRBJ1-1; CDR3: CASTQGRNTEAFF; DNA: TGTGCCAGCACCCAGGGGAGGAACACTGAAGCTTTCTTT
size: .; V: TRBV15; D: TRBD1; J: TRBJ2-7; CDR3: CATSRVGAGGTYEQYF; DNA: TGTGCCACCAGCAGAGTAGGGGCAGGGGGTACCTACGAGCAGTACTTC
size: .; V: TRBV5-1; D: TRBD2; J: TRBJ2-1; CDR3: CASSSSIAGAYNEQFF; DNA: TGCGCCAGCAGCTCCTCAATAGCGGGGGCTTACAATGAGCAGTTCTTC
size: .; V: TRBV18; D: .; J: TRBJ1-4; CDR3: CASSPPSGANEKLFF; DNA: TGTGCCAGCTCACCACCCTCGGGGGCTAATGAAAAACTGTTTTTT
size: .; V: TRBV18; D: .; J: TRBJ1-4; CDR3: CASSPNGGGLEF; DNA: TGTGCCAGCTCACCAAATGGGGGCGGCCTGGAATTT
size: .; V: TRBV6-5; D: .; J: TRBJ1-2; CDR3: CASSYSGGGYTF; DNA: TGTGCCAGCAGTTACAGCGGAGGTGGCTACACCTTC
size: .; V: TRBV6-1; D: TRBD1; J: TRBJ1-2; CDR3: CASSEDGTGGFLYGYTF; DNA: TGTGCCAGCAGTGAAGACGGGACAGGGGGATTTCTGTATGGCTACACCTTC
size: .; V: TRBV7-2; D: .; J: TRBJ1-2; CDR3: CASSLGYSSNYGYTF; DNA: TGTGCCAGCAGCTTAGGGTACAGCTCTAACTATGGCTACACCTTC
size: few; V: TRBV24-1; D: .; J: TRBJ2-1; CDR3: CATNKPGYNEQFF; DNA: TGTGCCACAAACAAGCCGGGCTACAATGAGCAGTTCTTC
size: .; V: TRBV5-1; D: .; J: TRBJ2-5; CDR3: CASSLEAGIQETQYF; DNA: TGCGCCAGCAGCTTGGAGGCGGGGATCCAAGAGACCCAGTACTTC
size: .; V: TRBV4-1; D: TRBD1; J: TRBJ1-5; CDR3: CASSQTGGAQPLPQHF; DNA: TGCGCCAGCAGCCAAACAGGGGGGGCTCAGCCTCTGCCCCAGCATTTT
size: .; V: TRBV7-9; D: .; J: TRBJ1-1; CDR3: CASSLGLADTEAFF; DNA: TGTGCCAGCAGCCTGGGACTGGCGGACACTGAAGCTTTCTTT
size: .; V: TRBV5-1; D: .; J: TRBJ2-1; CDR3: CASSLVAYNEQFF; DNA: TGCGCCAGCAGCTTGGTCGCCTACAATGAGCAGTTCTTC
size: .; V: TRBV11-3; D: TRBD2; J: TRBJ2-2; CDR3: CASSLAGVPGELFF; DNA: TGTGCCAGCAGCCTAGCGGGGGTTCCCGGGGAGCTGTTTTTT
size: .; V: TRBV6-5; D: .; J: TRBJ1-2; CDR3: CASSYSPGHRAYGYTF; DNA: TGTGCCAGCAGTTACTCTCCGGGACACAGGGCCTATGGCTACACCTTC
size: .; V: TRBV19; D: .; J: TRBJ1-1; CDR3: CASSISVDTEAFF; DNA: TGTGCCAGTAGTATATCGGTTGACACTGAAGCTTTCTTT
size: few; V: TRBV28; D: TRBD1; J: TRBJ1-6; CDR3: CASSTPAGTGGGNSPLHF; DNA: TGTGCCAGCAGTACGCCGGCCGGGACAGGGGGCGGGAATTCACCCCTCCACTTT
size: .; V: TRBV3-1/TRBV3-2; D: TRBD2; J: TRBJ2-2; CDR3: CASSQETSLNTGELFF; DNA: TGTGCCAGCAGCCAAGAGACTAGCTTGAACACCGGGGAGCTGTTTTTT
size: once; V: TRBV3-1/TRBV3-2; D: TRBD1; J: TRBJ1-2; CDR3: CASSQAGGNGYTF; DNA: TGTGCCAGCAGCCAAGCAGGGGGCAATGGCTACACCTTC
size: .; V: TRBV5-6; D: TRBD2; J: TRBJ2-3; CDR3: CASSLVAGGRSTDTQYF; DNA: TGTGCCAGCAGCTTGGTGGCGGGGGGGCGGAGCACAGATACGCAGTATTTT
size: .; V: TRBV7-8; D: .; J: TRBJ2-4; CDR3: CASSLGGADNIQHF; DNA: TGTGCCAGCAGCTTGGGGGGGGCGGACAACATTCAGCACTTC
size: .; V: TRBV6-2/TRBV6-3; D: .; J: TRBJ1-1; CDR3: CASSPTGTINTEAFF; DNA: TGTGCCAGCAGCCCCACCGGGACAATCAACACTGAAGCTTTCTTT
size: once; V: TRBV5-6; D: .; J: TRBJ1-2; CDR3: CASSPNLQGKYGYTF; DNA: TGTGCCAGCAGCCCAAATCTGCAGGGGAAGTATGGCTACACCTTC
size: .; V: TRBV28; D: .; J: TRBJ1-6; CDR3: CASSFRGSYNSPLHF; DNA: TGTGCCAGCAGCTTCCGGGGGTCCTATAATTCACCCCTCCACTTT
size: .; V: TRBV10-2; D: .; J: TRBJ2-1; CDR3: CASSDRNEQFF; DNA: TGCGCCAGCAGTGACCGGAATGAGCAGTTCTTC
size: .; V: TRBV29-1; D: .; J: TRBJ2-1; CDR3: CSVEPPKGNEQFF; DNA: TGCAGCGTTGAACCTCCCAAGGGGAATGAGCAGTTCTTC
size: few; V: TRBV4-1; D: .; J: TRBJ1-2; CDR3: CASSHLGGGLPTF; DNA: TGCGCCAGCAGCCACCTCGGGGGGGGGCTACCCACCTTC
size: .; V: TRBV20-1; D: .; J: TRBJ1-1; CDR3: CSASPHDRTNTEAFF; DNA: TGCAGTGCTAGTCCCCACGACAGGACGAACACTGAAGCTTTCTTT
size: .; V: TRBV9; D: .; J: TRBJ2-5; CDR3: CASSVRRGPQETQYF; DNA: TGTGCCAGCAGCGTGAGGCGGGGGCCTCAAGAGACCCAGTACTTC
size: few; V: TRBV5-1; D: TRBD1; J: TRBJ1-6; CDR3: CASSLEGQGFRSYNSPLHF; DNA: TGCGCCAGCAGCTTGGAGGGACAGGGGTTCCGCTCCTATAATTCACCCCTCCACTTT
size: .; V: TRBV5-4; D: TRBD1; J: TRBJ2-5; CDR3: CASSGDSSQETQYF; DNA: TGTGCCAGCAGCGGGGACAGTTCCCAAGAGACCCAGTACTTC
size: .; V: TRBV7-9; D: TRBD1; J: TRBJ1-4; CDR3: CASSLARGRDEKLFF; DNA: TGTGCCAGCAGCTTAGCGAGGGGGCGCGATGAAAAACTGTTTTTT
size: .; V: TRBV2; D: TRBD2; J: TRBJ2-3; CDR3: CASSLAGGSTDTQYF; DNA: TGTGCCAGCAGTCTAGCGGGGGGGAGCACAGATACGCAGTATTTT
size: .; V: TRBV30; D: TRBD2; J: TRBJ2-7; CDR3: CAWSVYSGANTYEQYF; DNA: TGTGCCTGGAGTGTTTATAGCGGGGCGAATACCTACGAGCAGTACTTC
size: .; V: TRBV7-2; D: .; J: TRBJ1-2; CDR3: CASSLGQGTFGYTF; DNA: TGTGCCAGCAGCTTAGGGCAGGGTACTTTTGGCTACACCTTC
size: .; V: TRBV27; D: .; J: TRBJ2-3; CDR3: CASSSWTFTDTQYF; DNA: TGTGCCAGCAGTTCCTGGACTTTCACAGATACGCAGTATTTT
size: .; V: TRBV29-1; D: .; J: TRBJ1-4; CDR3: CSVSETAGEKLFF; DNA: TGCAGCGTTTCGGAGACAGCGGGGGAAAAACTGTTTTTT
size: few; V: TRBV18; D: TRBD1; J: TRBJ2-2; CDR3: CASSPGQGAPGELFF; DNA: TGTGCCAGCTCACCGGGACAGGGGGCTCCCGGGGAGCTGTTTTTT
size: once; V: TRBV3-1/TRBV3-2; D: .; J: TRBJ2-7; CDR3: CASSQVGPAWGVDYEQYF; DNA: TGTGCCAGCAGCCAAGTAGGGCCAGCGTGGGGGGTAGACTACGAGCAGTACTTC
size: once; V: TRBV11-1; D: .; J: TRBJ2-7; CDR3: CASSMAQTQPYEQYF; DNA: TGTGCCAGCAGCATGGCCCAGACACAACCCTACGAGCAGTACTTC
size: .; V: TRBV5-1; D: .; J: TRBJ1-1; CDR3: CASSFGWGGPMNTEAFF; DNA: TGCGCCAGCAGCTTTGGGTGGGGGGGTCCCATGAACACTGAAGCTTTCTTT